The T cell receptor beta chain under discussion was sequenced for a study of blood T cells in healthy people across ages. This clonotype came up many times. The antigen is not known. Study outcomes and limitations: Naive T cell percentage strongly correlated with TCR beta diversity.

A second about 7 to 12 cycle PCR used barcoded and J-beta primers. TCRdb called the 5' RACE reads again in MiXCR, with one record for every CDR3 protein. The sample holds hundreds of thousands of distinct CDR3 sequences, less than 40% seen once. This CDR3 comprises 16 residues. Germline values: CDR1 MNHEY, CDR2 SVGEGT. The germline V and J ends were trimmed by 2 bases and 5 bases, with 18 bases remaining between them. Sequencing was carried out using blood. The TCR was taken from a woman over 75 in good health. This chain joins TRBV6-2 or TRBV6-3 and TRBJ2-5; D is undetermined. CDR3 bases: TGTGCCAGCAGTTACCGCGCTTTGATAGATGTCGAGACCCAGTACTTC. Protein: CASSYRALIDVETQYF.